Below, one T cell receptor (beta chain) is given with its context. This specimen comes from a study of long-term antiretroviral therapy in people with HIV. The run of the v3.0 immunoSEQ assay was at survey level. Only in-frame clones appear in the TCRdb table, and some are missing; sequencing was by immunoSEQ multiplex PCR. The sample carries 48,000 or so clones, about 81% recorded once. This CDR3 contains 21 residues. The junction had 11 bases not matched to a gene; V was cut back by 0 bases and J by 2 bases. In germline, CDR1 is SGHRS, CDR2 YFSETQ. This sequence joins TRBV5-1 and TRBJ2-1; TRBD2 matches 16 bases. Material: unsorted PBMCs, obtained 0.8 years after starting antiretroviral therapy. The sequence was obtained from a woman between 18 and 30 years old with HIV. The CDR3 spells CASSLVPVGTSGRATYNEQFF. CDR3 sequence (DNA): TGCGCCAGCAGCTTGGTCCCGGTTGGGACTAGCGGGAGGGCTACCTACAATGAGCAGTTCTTC.